The sequence of this T cell receptor beta chain was determined in a study of T cells after yellow fever vaccination. This clonotype was found a few times. TCRdb redid the calling of the 5' RACE reads with MiXCR, one entry per CDR3 protein. The sample holds 100,000 to 150,000 distinct CDR3 sequences, around 15% seen once. Germline V lookup: CDR1 SEHNR, CDR2 FQNEAQ (reference sequence). Between the trimmed V and J ends, which lost 5 bases and 2 bases, there was a span of 16 bases. The CDR3 length is 15 residues. The sample here was CD8+ T cells sorted from PBMCs, taken 5 days after the yellow fever booster vaccination. This receptor was taken from a young man who received the YFV17D yellow fever vaccine. The genes are TRBV7-9 and TRBJ2-7; D not resolved. The CDR3, as DNA: TGTGCCAGCAGCCCCCCCCTGGTACCAGCCTACGAGCAGTACGTC. It translates to CASSPPLVPAYEQYV.